This T cell receptor beta chain stems from a study of molecular identifiers for immune sequencing clone quantification. The CDR3 loop spans 13 amino acids. CDR1 SGHAT and CDR2 FQNNGV come from the germline V gene. Sequencing libraries of naive CD8 cells derived from around 20,000 to 1,000,000 sorted cells with 10%, 30% or 50% RNA. TCRdb called the PCR reads again in MiXCR, with one record for every CDR3 protein. The sample records over 10,000 distinct CDR3 sequences, roughly 18% being singletons. Points on this clonotype: A much larger clone sits a single nucleotide away, making a read error possible.

This rearrangement joins TRBV11-2 to TRBJ2-5; unclear D gene. The DNA end favors TRBJ2-1, so the J call may be wrong. This receptor was taken from a human donor in good health. Some libraries in this study had Jurkat cell RNA spiked in. Sequencing used naive CD8+ T cells from blood, with Jurkat cell RNA spiked in. Subset here: FACS-sorted CD8+CD4-CCR7+CD45RA+ naive T cells. The CDR3 DNA follows: TGTGCCAGCAGCTTATGGTCCCAAGAGACCCAGTTCTTC. Translated, it gives CASSLWSQETQFF.